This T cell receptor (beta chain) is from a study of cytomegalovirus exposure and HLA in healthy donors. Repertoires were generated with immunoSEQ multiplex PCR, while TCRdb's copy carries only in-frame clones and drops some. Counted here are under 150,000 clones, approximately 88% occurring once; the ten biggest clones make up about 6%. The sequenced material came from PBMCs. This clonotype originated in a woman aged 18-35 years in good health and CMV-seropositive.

CDR3 residues: CASSTDRASYEQYF. In DNA form, the CDR3 reads TGTGCCAGTAGTACGGACAGGGCTTCCTACGAGCAGTACTTC. This chain connects TRBV19 to TRBJ2-7, with 8 positions matching TRBD1. Germline loops: CDR1 LNHDA, CDR2 SQIVND (reference sequence). The CDR3 covers 14 residues. The J segment lost 1 base and the V segment lost 4 bases, leaving 3 bases of the junction unmatched. Full variable domain (outside the CDR3, taken from reference TRBV19 and TRBJ2-7): DGGITQSPKYLFRKEGQNVTLSCEQNLNHDAMYWYRQDPGQGLRLIYYSQIVNDFQKGDIAEGYSVSREKKESFPLTVTSAQKNPTAFYLCASSTDRASYEQYFGPGTRLTVT.